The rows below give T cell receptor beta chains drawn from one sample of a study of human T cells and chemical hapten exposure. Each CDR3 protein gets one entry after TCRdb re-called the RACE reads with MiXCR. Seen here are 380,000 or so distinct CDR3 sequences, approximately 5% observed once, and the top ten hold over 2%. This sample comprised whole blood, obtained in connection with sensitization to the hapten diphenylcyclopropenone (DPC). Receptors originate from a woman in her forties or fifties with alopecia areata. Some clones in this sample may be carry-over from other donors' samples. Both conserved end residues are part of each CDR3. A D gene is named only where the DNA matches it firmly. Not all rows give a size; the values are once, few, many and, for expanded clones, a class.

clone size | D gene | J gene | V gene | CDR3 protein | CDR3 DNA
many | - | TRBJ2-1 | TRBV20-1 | CSASRVYNEQFF | TGCAGTGCTAGCAGAGTCTACAATGAGCAGTTCTTC
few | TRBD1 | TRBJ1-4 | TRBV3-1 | CASSPGGGSNEKLFF | TGTGCCAGCAGCCCCGGAGGGGGCTCTAATGAAAAACTGTTTTTT
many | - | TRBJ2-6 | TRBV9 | CASSVKGSGANVLTF | TGTGCCAGCAGCGTTAAAGGCTCTGGGGCCAACGTCCTGACTTTC
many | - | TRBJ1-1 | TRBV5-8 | CASRGGVYTEAFF | TGTGCCAGCAGGGGAGGGGTTTACACTGAAGCTTTCTTT
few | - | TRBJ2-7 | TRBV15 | CATSNRGSYEQYF | TGTGCCACCAGCAACCGGGGCTCCTACGAGCAGTACTTC
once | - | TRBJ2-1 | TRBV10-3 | CATAAMDEQFF | TGTGCCACCGCAGCTATGGATGAGCAGTTCTTC
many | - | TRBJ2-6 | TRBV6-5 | CASSYQAGTGANVLTF | TGTGCCAGCAGTTACCAGGCGGGGACAGGGGCCAACGTCCTGACTTTC
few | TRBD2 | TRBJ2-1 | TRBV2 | CASSLLGLAGPRNKNEQFF | TGTGCCAGCAGTCTATTGGGACTAGCGGGGCCCAGGAACAAAAATGAGCAGTTCTTC
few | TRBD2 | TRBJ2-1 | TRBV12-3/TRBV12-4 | CASSLTESGSSYNEQFF | TGTGCCAGCAGCCTAACGGAAAGCGGGAGCTCCTACAATGAGCAGTTCTTC
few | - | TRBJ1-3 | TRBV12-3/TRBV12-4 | CASSLEWRSGNTIYF | TGTGCCAGCAGTTTAGAGTGGCGCTCTGGAAACACCATATATTTT
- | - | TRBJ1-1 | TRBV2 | CASSRDVFDTEAFF | TGTGCCAGCAGTCGGGACGTTTTCGACACTGAAGCTTTCTTT
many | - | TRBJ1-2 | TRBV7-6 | CASSPGGYAYGYTF | TGTGCCAGCAGCCCGGGGGGGTACGCCTATGGCTACACCTTC
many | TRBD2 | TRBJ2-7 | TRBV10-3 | CAIRGTSPGVTVSYEQYF | TGTGCCATCAGAGGGACTAGCCCAGGGGTAACCGTCTCCTACGAGCAGTACTTC
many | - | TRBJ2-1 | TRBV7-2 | CASSPRTGEQFF | TGTGCCAGCAGCCCCAGAACGGGTGAGCAGTTCTTC
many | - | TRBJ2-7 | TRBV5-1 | CASSLYPGIGYEQYF | TGCGCCAGCAGCTTGTATCCAGGGATAGGGTACGAGCAGTACTTC
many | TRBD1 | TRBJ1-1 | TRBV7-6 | CASSARGLNTEAFF | TGTGCCAGCAGCGCCAGGGGGCTGAACACTGAAGCTTTCTTT
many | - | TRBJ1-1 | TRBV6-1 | CASSDQGGQTEAFF | TGTGCCAGCAGTGATCAAGGCGGACAGACTGAAGCTTTCTTT
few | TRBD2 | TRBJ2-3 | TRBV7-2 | CASSPAGDTDTQYF | TGTGCCAGCAGCCCAGCGGGAGACACAGATACGCAGTATTTT
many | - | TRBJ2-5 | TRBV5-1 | CASSQGTGGTQYF | TGCGCCAGCAGCCAGGGGACTGGCGGGACCCAGTACTTC
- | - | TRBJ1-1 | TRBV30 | CAFTLPGSTEAFF | TGTGCCTTTACACTCCCCGGGAGCACTGAAGCTTTCTTT
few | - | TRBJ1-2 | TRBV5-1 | CASSADNYGYTF | TGCGCCAGCAGCGCCGACAATTATGGCTACACCTTC
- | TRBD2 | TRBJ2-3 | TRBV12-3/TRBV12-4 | CASTPGGYSGDTQYF | TGTGCCAGCACTCCCGGGGGGTACAGCGGAGATACGCAGTATTTT
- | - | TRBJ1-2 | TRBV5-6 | CASSLFQGLNYGYTF | TGTGCCAGCAGCTTGTTCCAGGGCCTTAACTATGGCTACACCTTC
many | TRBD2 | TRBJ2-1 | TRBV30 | CAWSPGLAGGQQFF | TGTGCCTGGAGCCCGGGACTAGCGGGAGGCCAGCAGTTCTTC
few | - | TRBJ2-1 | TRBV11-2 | CASSSLPGGGNEQFF | TGTGCCAGCAGTTCACTCCCCGGTGGGGGAAATGAGCAGTTCTTC
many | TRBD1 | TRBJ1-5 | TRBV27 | CASSPRQGSNQPQHF | TGTGCCAGCAGCCCCCGACAGGGTAGCAATCAGCCCCAGCATTTT
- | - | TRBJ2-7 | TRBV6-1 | CASSEPLRPFF | TGTGCCAGCAGTGAACCACTGCGTCCCTTCTTC
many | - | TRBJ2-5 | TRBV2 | CASSGGRGETQYF | TGTGCCAGCAGCGGGGGCCGAGGGGAGACCCAGTACTTC
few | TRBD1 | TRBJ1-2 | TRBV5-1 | CASSPGGAGGHYGYTF | TGCGCCAGCAGCCCTGGAGGGGCAGGGGGGCACTATGGCTACACCTTC
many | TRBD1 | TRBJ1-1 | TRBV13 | CASSQGGNMATEAFF | TGTGCCAGCAGCCAGGGGGGTAACATGGCTACTGAAGCTTTCTTT
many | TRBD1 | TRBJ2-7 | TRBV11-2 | CASSLNPGQGAYEQYF | TGTGCCAGCAGCTTAAACCCGGGACAGGGGGCCTACGAGCAGTACTTC
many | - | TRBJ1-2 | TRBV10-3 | CAISGTGDNGYTF | TGTGCCATCAGTGGAACAGGAGACAATGGCTACACCTTC
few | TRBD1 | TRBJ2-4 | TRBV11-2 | CASSLDGQGIVQNIQYF | TGTGCCAGCAGCTTAGACGGACAGGGAATTGTGCAGAACATTCAGTACTTC
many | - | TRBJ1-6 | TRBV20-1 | CSVSGSSYNSPLHF | TGCAGTGTCTCAGGAAGCTCCTATAATTCACCCCTCCACTTT
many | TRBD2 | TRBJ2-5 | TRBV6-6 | CASSYLSGSETQYF | TGTGCCAGCAGTTACCTTAGCGGGTCGGAGACCCAGTACTTC
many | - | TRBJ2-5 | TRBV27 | CASGSETQYF | TGTGCCAGCGGTAGCGAGACCCAGTACTTC
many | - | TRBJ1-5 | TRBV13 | CASSLSRNQPQHF | TGTGCCAGCAGCTTATCACGCAATCAGCCCCAGCATTTT
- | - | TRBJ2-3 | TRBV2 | CASSVPPGGGPTDTQYF | TGTGCCAGCAGTGTTCCCCCCGGAGGCGGGCCCACAGATACGCAGTATTTT
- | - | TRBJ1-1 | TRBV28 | CASSLLDGENTEAFF | TGTGCCAGCAGTTTACTCGACGGGGAAAACACTGAAGCTTTCTTT
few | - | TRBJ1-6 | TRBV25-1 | CASSGGQSLHF | TGTGCCAGCAGTGGCGGGCAATCCCTCCACTTT
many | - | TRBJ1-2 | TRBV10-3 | CAISELGVDGYTF | TGTGCCATCAGTGAACTGGGAGTCGATGGCTACACCTTC
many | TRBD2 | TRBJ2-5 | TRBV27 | CASSPSPSGPQETQYF | TGTGCCAGCAGTCCCAGTCCTAGCGGCCCTCAAGAGACCCAGTACTTC
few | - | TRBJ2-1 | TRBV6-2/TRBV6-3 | CASSYSSGTPNEQFF | TGTGCCAGCAGTTACTCTAGTGGGACACCCAATGAGCAGTTCTTC
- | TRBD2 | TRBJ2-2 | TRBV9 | CASSPQVGLAGAVTGELFF | TGTGCCAGCAGCCCTCAGGTGGGGCTAGCGGGGGCCGTCACCGGGGAGCTGTTTTTT
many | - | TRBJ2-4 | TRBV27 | CASSFEGPKNIQYF | TGTGCCAGCAGTTTCGAGGGGCCCAAAAACATTCAGTACTTC
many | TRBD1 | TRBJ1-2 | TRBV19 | CASSTTTGTGGGYTF | TGTGCCAGTAGTACAACAACCGGGACAGGAGGCGGCTACACCTTC
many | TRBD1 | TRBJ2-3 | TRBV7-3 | CASSPQGADTQYF | TGTGCCAGCAGTCCTCAGGGGGCAGATACGCAGTATTTT
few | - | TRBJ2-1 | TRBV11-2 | CASSFPRTGRGAYNEQFF | TGTGCCAGCAGCTTCCCCCGGACAGGGAGGGGCGCCTACAATGAGCAGTTCTTC
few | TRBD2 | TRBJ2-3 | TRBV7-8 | CASSLGAGLAGVADTQYF | TGTGCCAGCAGCTTAGGGGCCGGACTAGCGGGAGTAGCAGATACGCAGTATTTT
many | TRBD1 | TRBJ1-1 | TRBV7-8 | CASSSDRGYEAFF | TGTGCCAGCAGCTCCGACAGGGGGTATGAAGCTTTCTTT
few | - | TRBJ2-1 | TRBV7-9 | CASSSHFLSSYNEQFF | TGTGCCAGCAGCTCCCACTTTTTGAGCTCCTACAATGAGCAGTTCTTC
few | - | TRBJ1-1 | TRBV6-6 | CASSYLVSGTEAFF | TGTGCCAGCAGTTACCTCGTCTCGGGGACTGAAGCTTTCTTT
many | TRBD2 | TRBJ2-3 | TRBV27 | CASSYSGSARTDTQYF | TGTGCCAGCAGTTATAGCGGGAGCGCCCGCACAGATACGCAGTATTTT
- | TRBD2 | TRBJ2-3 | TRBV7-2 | CASSALAGGLNTQYF | TGTGCCAGCAGCGCGTTAGCGGGGGGGCTAAATACGCAGTATTTT
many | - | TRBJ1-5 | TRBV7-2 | CASSEDGVSNQPQHF | TGTGCCAGCAGCGAGGACGGGGTTAGCAATCAGCCCCAGCATTTT
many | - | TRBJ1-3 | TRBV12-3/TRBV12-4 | CASSFGGGNTIYF | TGTGCCAGCAGTTTCGGCGGTGGAAACACCATATATTTT
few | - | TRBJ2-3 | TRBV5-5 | CASSLVPGDTQYF | TGTGCCAGCAGCTTGGTGCCGGGGGATACGCAGTATTTT
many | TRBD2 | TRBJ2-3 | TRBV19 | CASSIASGMADTQYF | TGTGCCAGTAGTATCGCTAGCGGGATGGCAGATACGCAGTATTTT
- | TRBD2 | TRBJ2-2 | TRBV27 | CASSFSREGWTGELFF | TGTGCCAGCAGTTTTTCGCGGGAGGGTTGGACCGGGGAGCTGTTTTTT